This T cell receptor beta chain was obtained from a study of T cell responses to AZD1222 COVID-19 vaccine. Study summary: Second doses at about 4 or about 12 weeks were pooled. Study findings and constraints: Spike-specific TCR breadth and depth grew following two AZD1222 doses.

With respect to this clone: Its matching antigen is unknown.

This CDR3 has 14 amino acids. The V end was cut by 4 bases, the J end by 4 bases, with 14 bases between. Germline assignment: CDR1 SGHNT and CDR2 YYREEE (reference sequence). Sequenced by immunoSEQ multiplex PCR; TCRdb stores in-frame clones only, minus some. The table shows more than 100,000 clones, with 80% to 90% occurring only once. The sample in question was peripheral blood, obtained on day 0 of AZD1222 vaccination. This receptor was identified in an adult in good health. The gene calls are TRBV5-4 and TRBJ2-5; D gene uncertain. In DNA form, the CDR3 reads TGTGCCAGCAGCCAGCTCCCTCAAGGAGAGACCCAGTACTTC. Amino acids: CASSQLPQGETQYF. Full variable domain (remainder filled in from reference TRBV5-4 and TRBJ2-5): ETGVTQSPTHLIKTRGQQVTLRCSSQSGHNTVSWYQQALGQGPQFIFQYYREEENGRGNFPPRFSGLQFPNYSSELNVNALELDDSALYLCASSQLPQGETQYFGPGTRLLVL.